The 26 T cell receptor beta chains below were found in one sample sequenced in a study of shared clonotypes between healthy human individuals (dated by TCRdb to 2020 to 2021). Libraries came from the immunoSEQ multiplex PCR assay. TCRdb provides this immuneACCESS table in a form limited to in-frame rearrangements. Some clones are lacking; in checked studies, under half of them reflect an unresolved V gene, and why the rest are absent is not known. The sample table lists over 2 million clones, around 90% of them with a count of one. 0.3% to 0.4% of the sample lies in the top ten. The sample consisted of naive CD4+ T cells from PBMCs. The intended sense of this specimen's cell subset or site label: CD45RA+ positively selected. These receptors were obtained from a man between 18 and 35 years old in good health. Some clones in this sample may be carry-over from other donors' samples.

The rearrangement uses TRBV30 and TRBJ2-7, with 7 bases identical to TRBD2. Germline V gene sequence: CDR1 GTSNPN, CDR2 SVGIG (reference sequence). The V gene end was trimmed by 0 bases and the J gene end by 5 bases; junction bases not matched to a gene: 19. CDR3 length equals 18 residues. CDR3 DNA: TGTGCCTGGAGTGTATGGGGTTCTTTGGGGAGGGCCCTAGACGAGCAGTACTTC. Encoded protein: CAWSVWGSLGRALDEQYF.

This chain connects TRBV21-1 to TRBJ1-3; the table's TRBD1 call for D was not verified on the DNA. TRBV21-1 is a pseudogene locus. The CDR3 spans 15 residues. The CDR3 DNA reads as TGTGCCAGCAGCAAAGCAGGGTCAGGGCAACACACCATATATTTT. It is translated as CASSKAGSGQHTIYF.

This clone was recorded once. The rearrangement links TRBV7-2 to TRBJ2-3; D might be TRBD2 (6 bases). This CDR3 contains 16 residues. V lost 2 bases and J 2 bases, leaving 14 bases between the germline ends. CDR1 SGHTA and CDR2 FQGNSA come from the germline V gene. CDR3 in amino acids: CASSLSQRAFTDTQYF. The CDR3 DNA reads TGTGCCAGCAGCTTAAGCCAGCGGGCCTTCACAGATACGCAGTATTTT.

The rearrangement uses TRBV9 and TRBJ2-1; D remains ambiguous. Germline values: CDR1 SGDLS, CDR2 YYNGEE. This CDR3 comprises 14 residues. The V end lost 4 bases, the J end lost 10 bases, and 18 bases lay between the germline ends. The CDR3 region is CASSPDRWSIEQFF. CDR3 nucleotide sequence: TGTGCCAGCAGCCCGGACCGGTGGAGCATCGAGCAGTTCTTC.

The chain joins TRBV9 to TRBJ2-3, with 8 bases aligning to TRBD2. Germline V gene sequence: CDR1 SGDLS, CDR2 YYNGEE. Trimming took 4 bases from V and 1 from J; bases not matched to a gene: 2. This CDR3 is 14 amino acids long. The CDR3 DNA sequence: TGTGCCAGCAGCCCGACTAGCGGCACAGATACGCAGTATTTT. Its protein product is CASSPTSGTDTQYF.

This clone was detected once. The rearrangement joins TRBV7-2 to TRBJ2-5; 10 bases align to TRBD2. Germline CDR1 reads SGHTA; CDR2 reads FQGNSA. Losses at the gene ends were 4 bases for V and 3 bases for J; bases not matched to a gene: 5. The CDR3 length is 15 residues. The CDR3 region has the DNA TGTGCCAGCAGCTCTTCCGGGACTAGCGAAGAGACCCAGTACTTC. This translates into CASSSSGTSEETQYF.

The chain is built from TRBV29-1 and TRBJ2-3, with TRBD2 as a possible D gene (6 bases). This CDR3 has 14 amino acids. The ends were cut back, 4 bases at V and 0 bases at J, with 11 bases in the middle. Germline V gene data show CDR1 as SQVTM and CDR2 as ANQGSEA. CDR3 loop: CSVAGGPSTDTQYF. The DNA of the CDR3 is TGCAGCGTTGCAGGAGGGCCAAGCACAGATACGCAGTATTTT.

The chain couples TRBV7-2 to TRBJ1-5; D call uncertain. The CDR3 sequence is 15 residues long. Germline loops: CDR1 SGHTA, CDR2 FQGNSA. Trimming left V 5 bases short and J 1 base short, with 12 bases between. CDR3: CASSAKTFSNQPQHF. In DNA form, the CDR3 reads TGTGCCAGCAGCGCCAAGACATTCAGCAATCAGCCCCAGCATTTT.

In DNA form, the CDR3 reads TGTGCCAGCAGTTTCGGCGGGACCCTCTCCTACAATGAGCAGTTCTTC. Amino acid sequence: CASSFGGTLSYNEQFF. The J gene is TRBJ2-1, the V gene TRBV28; tentatively, D is TRBD2 (6 bases). Trimming took 3 bases from V and 0 from J, leaving 12 bases between them. The CDR3 runs 16 residues. Looked up from germline, CDR1 is MDHEN and CDR2 is SYDVKM.

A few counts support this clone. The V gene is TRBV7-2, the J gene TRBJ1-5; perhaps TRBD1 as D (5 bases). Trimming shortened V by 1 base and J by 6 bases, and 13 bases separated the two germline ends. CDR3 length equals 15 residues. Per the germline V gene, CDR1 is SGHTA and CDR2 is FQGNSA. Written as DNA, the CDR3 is TGTGCCAGCAGCTTAGACGGGGGGAATAGTCAGCCCCAGCATTTT. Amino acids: CASSLDGGNSQPQHF.

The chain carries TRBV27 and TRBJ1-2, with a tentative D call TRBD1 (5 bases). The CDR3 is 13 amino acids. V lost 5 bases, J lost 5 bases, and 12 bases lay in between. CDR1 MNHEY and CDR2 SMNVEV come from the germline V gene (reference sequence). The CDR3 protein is CASSPSGGYGYTF. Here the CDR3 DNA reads TGTGCCAGCAGTCCGTCGGGGGGATATGGCTACACCTTC.

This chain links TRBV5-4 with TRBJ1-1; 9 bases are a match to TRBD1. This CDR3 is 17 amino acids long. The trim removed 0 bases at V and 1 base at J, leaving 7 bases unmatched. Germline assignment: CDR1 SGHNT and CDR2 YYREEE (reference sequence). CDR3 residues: CASSLGRDRARNTEAFF. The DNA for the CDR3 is TGTGCCAGCAGCTTGGGCCGGGACAGGGCCAGGAACACTGAAGCTTTCTTT. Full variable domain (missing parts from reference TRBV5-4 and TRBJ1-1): ETGVTQSPTHLIKTRGQQVTLRCSSQSGHNTVSWYQQALGQGPQFIFQYYREEENGRGNFPPRFSGLQFPNYSSELNVNALELDDSALYLCASSLGRDRARNTEAFFGQGTRLTVV.

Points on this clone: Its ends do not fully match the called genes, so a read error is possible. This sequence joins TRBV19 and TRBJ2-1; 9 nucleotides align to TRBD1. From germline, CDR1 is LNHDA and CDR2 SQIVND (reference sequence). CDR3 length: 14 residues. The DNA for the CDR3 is TGTGCCAGTAGTATGGAACAGGGGGCCGGCAGGGTCGTCTTC. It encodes CASSMEQGAGRVVF. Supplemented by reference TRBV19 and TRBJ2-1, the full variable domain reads DGGITQSPKYLFRKEGQNVTLSCEQNLNHDAMYWYRQDPGQGLRLIYYSQIVNDFQKGDIAEGYSVSREKKESFPLTVTSAQKNPTAFYLCASSMEQGAGRVVFGPGTRLTVL.

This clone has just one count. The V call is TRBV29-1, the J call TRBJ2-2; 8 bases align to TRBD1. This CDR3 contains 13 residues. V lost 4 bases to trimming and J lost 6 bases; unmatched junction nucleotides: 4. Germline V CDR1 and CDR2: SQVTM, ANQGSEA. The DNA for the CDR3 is TGCAGCGTTGGGACAGGGTTGGCCGGGGAGCTGTTTTTT. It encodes CSVGTGLAGELFF.

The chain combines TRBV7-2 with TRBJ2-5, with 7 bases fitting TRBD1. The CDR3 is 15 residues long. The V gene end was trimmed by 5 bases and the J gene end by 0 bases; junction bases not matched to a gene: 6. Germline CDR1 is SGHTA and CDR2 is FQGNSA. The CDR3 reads CASSPRTGDQETQYF. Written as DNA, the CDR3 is TGTGCCAGCAGCCCACGGACAGGAGACCAAGAGACCCAGTACTTC. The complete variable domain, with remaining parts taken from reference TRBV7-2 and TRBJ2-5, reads GAGVSQSPSNKVTEKGKDVELRCDPISGHTALYWYRQSLGQGLEFLIYFQGNSAPDKSGLPSDRFSAERTGGSVSTLTIQRTQQEDSAVYLCASSPRTGDQETQYFGPGTRLLVL.

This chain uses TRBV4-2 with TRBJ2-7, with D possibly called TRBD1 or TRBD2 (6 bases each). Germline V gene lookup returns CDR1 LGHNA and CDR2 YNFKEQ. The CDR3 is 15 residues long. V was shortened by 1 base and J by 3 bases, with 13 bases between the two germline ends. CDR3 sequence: CASSQAGAAFYEQYF. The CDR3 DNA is TGTGCCAGCAGCCAAGCGGGGGCCGCCTTCTACGAGCAGTACTTC.

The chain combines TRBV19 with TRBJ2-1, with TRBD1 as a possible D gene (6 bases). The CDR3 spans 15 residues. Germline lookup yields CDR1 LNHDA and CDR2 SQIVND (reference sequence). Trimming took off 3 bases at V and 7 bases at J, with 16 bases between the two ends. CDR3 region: CASSIGRGRGNEQFF. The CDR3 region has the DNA TGTGCCAGTAGTATCGGCAGGGGTAGAGGGAATGAGCAGTTCTTC. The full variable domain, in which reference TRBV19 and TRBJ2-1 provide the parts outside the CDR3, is DGGITQSPKYLFRKEGQNVTLSCEQNLNHDAMYWYRQDPGQGLRLIYYSQIVNDFQKGDIAEGYSVSREKKESFPLTVTSAQKNPTAFYLCASSIGRGRGNEQFFGPGTRLTVL.

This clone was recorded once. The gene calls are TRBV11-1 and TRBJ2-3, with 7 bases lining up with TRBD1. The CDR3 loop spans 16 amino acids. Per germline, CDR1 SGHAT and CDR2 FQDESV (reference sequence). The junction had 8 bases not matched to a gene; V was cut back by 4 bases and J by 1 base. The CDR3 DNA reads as TGTGCCAGCAGCTCTCTACAGGGGATGGGCACAGATACGCAGTATTTT. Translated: CASSSLQGMGTDTQYF.

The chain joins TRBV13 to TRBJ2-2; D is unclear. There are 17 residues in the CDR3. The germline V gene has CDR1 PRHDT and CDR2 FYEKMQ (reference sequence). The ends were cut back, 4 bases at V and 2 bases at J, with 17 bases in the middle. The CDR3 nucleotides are TGTGCCAGCAGCTCAAGGTCCCGAGGTGGAAACACCGGGGAGCTGTTTTTT. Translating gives CASSSRSRGGNTGELFF.

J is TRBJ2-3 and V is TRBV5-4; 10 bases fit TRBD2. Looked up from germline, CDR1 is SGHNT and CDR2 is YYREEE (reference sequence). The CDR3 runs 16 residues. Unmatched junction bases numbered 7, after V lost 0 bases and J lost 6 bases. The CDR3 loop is CASSLDSSGRSDTQYF. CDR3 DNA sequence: TGTGCCAGCAGCTTGGATTCTAGCGGGAGAAGCGATACGCAGTATTTT.

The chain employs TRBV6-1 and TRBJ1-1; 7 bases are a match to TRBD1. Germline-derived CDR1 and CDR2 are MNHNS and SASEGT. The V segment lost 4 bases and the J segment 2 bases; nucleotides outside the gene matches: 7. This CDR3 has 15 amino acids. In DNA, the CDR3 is TGTGCCAGCAGTGGGTGGGGGACAGCTAACACTGAAGCTTTCTTT. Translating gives CASSGWGTANTEAFF.

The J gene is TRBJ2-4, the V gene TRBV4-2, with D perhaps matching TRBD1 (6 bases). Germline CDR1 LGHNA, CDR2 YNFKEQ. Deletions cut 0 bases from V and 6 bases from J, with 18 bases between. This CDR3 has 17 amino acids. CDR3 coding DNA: TGTGCCAGCAGCCAAGACGTCTCAGGGGAACGCGGAAACATTCAGTACTTC. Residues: CASSQDVSGERGNIQYF.

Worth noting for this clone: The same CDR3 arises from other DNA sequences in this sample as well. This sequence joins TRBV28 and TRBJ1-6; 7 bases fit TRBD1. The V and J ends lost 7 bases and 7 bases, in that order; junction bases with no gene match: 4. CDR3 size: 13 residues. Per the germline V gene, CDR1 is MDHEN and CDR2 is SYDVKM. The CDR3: CASTRQGNSPLHF. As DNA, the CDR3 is TGTGCCAGCACCAGACAGGGAAATTCACCCCTCCACTTT.

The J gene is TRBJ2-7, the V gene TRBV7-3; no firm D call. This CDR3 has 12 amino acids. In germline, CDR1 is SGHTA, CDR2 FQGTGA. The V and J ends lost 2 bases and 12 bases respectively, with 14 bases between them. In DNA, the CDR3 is TGTGCCAGCAGCTTAGTGTGTGAGGATCGGTACTTC. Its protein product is CASSLVCEDRYF.

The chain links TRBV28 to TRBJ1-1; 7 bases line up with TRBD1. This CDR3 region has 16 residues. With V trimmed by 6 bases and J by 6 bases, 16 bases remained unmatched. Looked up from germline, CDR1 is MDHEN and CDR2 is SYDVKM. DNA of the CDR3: TGTGCCAGCAGACTATACACAGGGGCCCAAGTGGCTGAAGCTTTCTTT. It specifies CASRLYTGAQVAEAFF.

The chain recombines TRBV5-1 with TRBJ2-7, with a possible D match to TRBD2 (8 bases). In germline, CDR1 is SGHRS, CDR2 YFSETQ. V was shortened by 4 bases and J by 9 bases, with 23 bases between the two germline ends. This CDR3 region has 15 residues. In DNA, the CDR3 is TGCGCCAGCAGCCAGGCGGGGGGACAGACTTACCCGCAGTACTTC. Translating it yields CASSQAGGQTYPQYF.